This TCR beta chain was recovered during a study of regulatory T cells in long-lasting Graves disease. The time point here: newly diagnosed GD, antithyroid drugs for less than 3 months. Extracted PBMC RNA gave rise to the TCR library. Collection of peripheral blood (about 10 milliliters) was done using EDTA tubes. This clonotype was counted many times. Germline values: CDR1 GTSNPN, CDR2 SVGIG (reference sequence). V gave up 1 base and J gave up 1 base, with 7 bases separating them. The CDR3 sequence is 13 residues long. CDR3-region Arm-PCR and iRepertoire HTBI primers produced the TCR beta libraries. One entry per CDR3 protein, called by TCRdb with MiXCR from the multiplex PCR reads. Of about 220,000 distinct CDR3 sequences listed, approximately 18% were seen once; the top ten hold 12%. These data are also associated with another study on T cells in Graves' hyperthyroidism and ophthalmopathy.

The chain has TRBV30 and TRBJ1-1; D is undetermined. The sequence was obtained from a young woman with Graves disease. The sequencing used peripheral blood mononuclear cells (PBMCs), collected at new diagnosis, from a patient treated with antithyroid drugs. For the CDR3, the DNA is TGTGCCTGGAGTGCCTCCGAGAACACTGAAGCTTTCTTT. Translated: CAWSASENTEAFF.